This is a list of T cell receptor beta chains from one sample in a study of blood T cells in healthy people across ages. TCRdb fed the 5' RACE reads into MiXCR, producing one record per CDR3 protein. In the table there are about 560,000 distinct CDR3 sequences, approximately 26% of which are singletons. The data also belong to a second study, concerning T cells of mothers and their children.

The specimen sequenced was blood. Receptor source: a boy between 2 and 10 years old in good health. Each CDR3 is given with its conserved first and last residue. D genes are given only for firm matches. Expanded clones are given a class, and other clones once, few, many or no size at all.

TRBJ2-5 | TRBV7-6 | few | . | TGTGCCAGCAGCCGGGGACCGAAAGAGACCCAGTACTTC | CASSRGPKETQYF
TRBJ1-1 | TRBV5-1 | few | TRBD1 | TGCGCCAGCAGCTCGGACAGGGGGTACACTGAAGCTTTCTTT | CASSSDRGYTEAFF
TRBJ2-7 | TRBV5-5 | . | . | TGTGCCAGCAGCTTCCAATACGAGGAGTACTTC | CASSFQYEEYF
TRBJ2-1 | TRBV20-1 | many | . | TGCAGTGCTAGAGAGAGCGGGCTAAACAATGAGCAGTTCTTC | CSARESGLNNEQFF
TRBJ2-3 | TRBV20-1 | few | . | TGCAGTGCAATCACGGCCGGGGCGGGGAGAGCTAGCACAGATACGCAGTATTTT | CSAITAGAGRASTDTQYF
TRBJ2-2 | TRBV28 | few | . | TGTGCCAGCAGTTCACCGGGACCCTCGGGCACCGGGGAGCTGTTTTTT | CASSSPGPSGTGELFF
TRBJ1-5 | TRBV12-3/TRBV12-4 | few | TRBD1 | TGTGCCAGCAGTTTATGGGACAGGGCGGCCGATAGCAATCAGCCCCAGCATTTT | CASSLWDRAADSNQPQHF
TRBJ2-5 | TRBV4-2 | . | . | TGTGCCAGCAGCCAAGATGCTGGAGAGACCCAGTACTTC | CASSQDAGETQYF
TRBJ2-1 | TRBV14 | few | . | TGTGCCAGCAGCTACCTGACTGAGCAGTTCTTC | CASSYLTEQFF
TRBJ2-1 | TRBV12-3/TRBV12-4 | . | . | TGTGCCAGCAGTCCTTGGTCAGGGGGGGACAACAATGAGCAGTTCTTC | CASSPWSGGDNNEQFF
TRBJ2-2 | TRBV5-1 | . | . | TGCGCCAGCAGCTTCGACACTCCGAACACCGGGGAGCTGTTTTTT | CASSFDTPNTGELFF
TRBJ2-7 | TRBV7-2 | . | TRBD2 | TGTGCCAGCAGCTTAGGCCTAGCGGGACACTACGAGCAGTACTTC | CASSLGLAGHYEQYF
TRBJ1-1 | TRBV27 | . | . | TGTGCCAGCAGTTGGACAGCGGGGACTGAAGCTTTCTTT | CASSWTAGTEAFF
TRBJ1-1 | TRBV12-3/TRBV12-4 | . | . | TGTGCCAGCAGTTTACTGCCAGGTTACACTGAAGCTTTCTTT | CASSLLPGYTEAFF
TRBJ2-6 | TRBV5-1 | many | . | TGCGCCAGCAGCTTGAGCGTTTCCGGGGCCAACGTCCTGACTTTC | CASSLSVSGANVLTF
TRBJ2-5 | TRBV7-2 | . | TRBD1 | TGTGCCAGCAGCTCCCGGACAGGGTACCAAGAGACCCAGTACTTC | CASSSRTGYQETQYF
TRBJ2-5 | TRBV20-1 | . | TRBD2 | TGCAGTGCTAACCCAACTAGCGGGGGGCAAGAGACCCAGTACTTC | CSANPTSGGQETQYF
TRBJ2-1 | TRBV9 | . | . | TGTGCCAGCAGCTTAGCCCTGACAGGTTATGCCCAGCAGTTCTTC | CASSLALTGYAQQFF
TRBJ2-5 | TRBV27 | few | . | TGTGCCAGCAACAAGCAGGGAGCGGGTGCTTATGAGACCCAGTACTTC | CASNKQGAGAYETQYF
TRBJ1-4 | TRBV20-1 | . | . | TGCAGTGCTAGATTCCTCGGGGCAAATGAAAAACTGTTTTTT | CSARFLGANEKLFF
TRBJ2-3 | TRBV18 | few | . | TGTGCCAGCTCTGCTGGATGGGACAAGGGTTCGGATACGCAGTATTTT | CASSAGWDKGSDTQYF
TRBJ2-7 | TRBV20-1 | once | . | TGCAGTGCGGGACGGGCATTGTACGAGCAGTACTTC | CSAGRALYEQYF
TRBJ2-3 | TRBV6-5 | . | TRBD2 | TGTGCCGCCTGGGAGGGAAGTAGCGCAGATACGCAGTATTTT | CAAWEGSSADTQYF
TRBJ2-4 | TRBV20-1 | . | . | TGCAGTGCCCCCGACACTGAGGACATTCAGTACTTC | CSAPDTEDIQYF
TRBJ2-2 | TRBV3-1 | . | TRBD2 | TGTGCCAGCAGGTTACTAGCGGGGGCCACGAACACCGGGGAGCTGTTTTTT | CASRLLAGATNTGELFF
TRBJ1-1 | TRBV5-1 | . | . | TGCGCCAGCAGCTTGGGGATGTGGGTGAACACTGAAGCTTTCTTT | CASSLGMWVNTEAFF
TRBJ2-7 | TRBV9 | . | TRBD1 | TGTGCCAGCAGCGTAGGAGGGACAGGGCCCTCCTACGAGCAGTACTTC | CASSVGGTGPSYEQYF
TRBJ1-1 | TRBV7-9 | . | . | TGTGCCAGCAGCTCGGGGGGGGCGCCAACTGAAGCTTTCTTT | CASSSGGAPTEAFF
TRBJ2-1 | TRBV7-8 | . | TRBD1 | TGTGCCAGCAGCTTCGGGACAGGGGCTGGCAATGAGCAGTTCTTC | CASSFGTGAGNEQFF
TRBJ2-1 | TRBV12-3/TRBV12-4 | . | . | TGTGCCAGCAGTTTCGCCTTCCATGAGCAGTTCTTC | CASSFAFHEQFF
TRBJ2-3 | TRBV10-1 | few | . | TGCGCCAGCAGTGAGTCCGGGGGCGCAGATACGCAGTATTTT | CASSESGGADTQYF
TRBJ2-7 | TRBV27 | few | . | TGTGCCAGCAGTTTAAGGCGGGGAATCGAGCAGTACTTC | CASSLRRGIEQYF